These T cell receptor beta chains were read from a single sample in a study of T cell responses to AZD1222 COVID-19 vaccine. Method: immunoSEQ multiplex PCR; TCRdb's copy keeps in-frame clones and lacks some. Altogether about 66,000 clones are present, around 89% being singletons, with the ten largest covering around 5.1%. The specimen was peripheral blood, collected 28 days after the second dose of the MenACWY control vaccine. Source of these receptors: an adult who received the MenACWY meningococcal vaccine as a control. The CDR3 runs from the conserved cysteine through the conserved F or W. A D gene is named only where the DNA matches it firmly. Clone size is shown for a subset of rows, as once, few, many or a class of expanded clone.

v_gene	j_gene	abundance	d_gene	CDR3nt	CDR3aa
TRBV9	TRBJ2-7	NA	TRBD1	TGTGCCAGCAGCAGGGAAGGGGGCAAGTACGAGCAGTACTTC	CASSREGGKYEQYF
TRBV9	TRBJ2-2	NA	NA	TGTGCCAGCACCCCCGGAGGCCCGAACACCGGGGAGCTGTTTTTT	CASTPGGPNTGELFF
TRBV7-2	TRBJ2-5	NA	NA	TGTGCCAGCAGTTTTACTACAGGGGAGGGTGAGACCCAGTACTTC	CASSFTTGEGETQYF
TRBV28	TRBJ2-7	NA	TRBD2	TGTGCCAGCAGTTTCCGCCTCAGCGGGAGGCTCTACGAGCAGTACTTC	CASSFRLSGRLYEQYF
TRBV6-5	TRBJ1-3	NA	NA	TGTGCCACTAACTCCGGGGCTGGAAACACCATATATTTT	CATNSGAGNTIYF
TRBV10-3	TRBJ2-3	once	TRBD1	TGTGCCATCAGTGAATATGAACAGGGGAATACAGATACGCAGTATTTT	CAISEYEQGNTDTQYF
TRBV4-3	TRBJ1-4	once	NA	TGCGCCAGCCGTGGGGGGGGTGAAAAACTGTTTTTT	CASRGGGEKLFF
TRBV28	TRBJ2-7	NA	NA	TGTGCCAGCAGTTTCGCGGGAAAGTCCTACGAGCAGTACTTC	CASSFAGKSYEQYF
TRBV4-3	TRBJ2-5	NA	NA	TGCGCCAGCAGCCCTAACACCGAGTGGGAGACCCAGTACTTC	CASSPNTEWETQYF
TRBV28	TRBJ1-2	NA	TRBD1	TGTGCCAGCCTCGAGAGCGGCAGGGGGCCTTGGGGCTATGGCTACACCTTC	CASLESGRGPWGYGYTF
TRBV7-2	TRBJ1-1	NA	NA	TGTGCCAGCAGCTTAGATTCAGCCGGGACTGAAGCTTTCTTT	CASSLDSAGTEAFF
TRBV27	TRBJ2-1	NA	TRBD2	TGTGCCAGCAGTTTCGGGACTAGCGGTTACAATGAGCAGTTCTTC	CASSFGTSGYNEQFF
TRBV30	TRBJ2-7	few	NA	TGTGCCTGGATTACCGAGGTCGGGAACGAGCAGTACTTC	CAWITEVGNEQYF
TRBV30	TRBJ2-2	NA	TRBD2	TGTGCGGGGGGGACGAACACCGGGGAGCTGTTTTTT	CAGGTNTGELFF
TRBV6-2/TRBV6-3	TRBJ2-7	NA	TRBD1	TGTGCCAGCAGACCTTCACAGGGGGCAGGATACGAGCAGTACTTC	CASRPSQGAGYEQYF
TRBV28	TRBJ1-5	NA	TRBD1	TGTGCCAGCAGTATTGGGACAGGGCATCAGCCCCAGCATTTT	CASSIGTGHQPQHF
TRBV3-1/TRBV3-2	TRBJ1-5	NA	NA	TGTGCCAGCAGCCCCCCGTCCGCGCCTCGGGGCAATCAGCCCCAGCATTTT	CASSPPSAPRGNQPQHF
TRBV6-5	TRBJ2-7	NA	TRBD1	TGTGCCAGCAGTTTAATGACAGGGACAGGGGGTTACGAGCAGTACTTC	CASSLMTGTGGYEQYF
TRBV27	TRBJ1-6	few	NA	TGTGCCAGCAGTGTCGTACAGCAGCTGAATAATTCACCCCTCCACTTT	CASSVVQQLNNSPLHF
TRBV10-3	TRBJ1-1	NA	NA	TGTGCCATCAGTGAGTCCCCCCCCGGGTCGGGTACTGAAGCTTTCTTT	CAISESPPGSGTEAFF
TRBV7-8	TRBJ1-1	NA	NA	TGTGCCAGCAGCTTAGAATCCAGGGCAGACACTGAAGCTTTCTTT	CASSLESRADTEAFF
TRBV29-1	TRBJ2-5	NA	NA	TGCAGCGTTGTCCCGACACAAGAGACCCAGTACTTC	CSVVPTQETQYF
TRBV7-9	TRBJ1-1	NA	NA	TGTGCCAGCAGCTTAGTGGGGCTCGGGGTAGGAGCTTTCTTT	CASSLVGLGVGAFF